This is a list of T cell receptor beta chains from one sample in a study of technical replicates of blood from a handful of donors. The protocol was immunoSEQ multiplex PCR, while the TCRdb copy is restricted to in-frame clones and leaves out a portion. The sample lists tens of thousands of clones, 98% seen once, with approximately 0.17% in the top ten. The specimen was T cells isolated from PBMCs. The receptors come from a human donor in good health. Both conserved end residues are part of each CDR3.

v_gene: TRBV21-1
j_gene: TRBJ1-5
CDR3aa: CASSKVRQGGHF

v_gene: TRBV6-5
j_gene: TRBJ2-1
CDR3aa: CASRGDALSYNEQFF

v_gene: TRBV25-1
j_gene: TRBJ1-3
CDR3aa: CASSDWTGSGNTIYF

v_gene: TRBV4-1
j_gene: TRBJ2-4
CDR3aa: CASSQEEIIAKNIQYF

v_gene: TRBV29-1
j_gene: TRBJ2-2
CDR3aa: CSAGTGLTGELFF

v_gene: TRBV5-4
j_gene: TRBJ2-7
CDR3aa: CASGDSSYEQYF

v_gene: TRBV29-1
j_gene: TRBJ2-1
CDR3aa: CSALAGAQEQFF

v_gene: TRBV2
j_gene: TRBJ2-1
CDR3aa: CASGPGLAGGEQFF

v_gene: TRBV10-3
j_gene: TRBJ1-5
CDR3aa: CAISESYGGRPQHF

v_gene: TRBV11-3
j_gene: TRBJ2-1
CDR3aa: CASSQTDYNEQFF

v_gene: TRBV9
j_gene: TRBJ1-1
CDR3aa: CASSVGTGQAFF

v_gene: TRBV28
j_gene: TRBJ2-7
CDR3aa: CASIGAAQPWEQYF

v_gene: TRBV5-1
j_gene: TRBJ2-7
CDR3aa: CASSPAAGGVYEQYF

v_gene: TRBV7-2
j_gene: TRBJ2-3
CDR3aa: CASRDGGLTDTQYF

v_gene: TRBV6-6
j_gene: TRBJ1-2
CDR3aa: CASSYGGADYGYTF

v_gene: TRBV6-5
j_gene: TRBJ2-7
CDR3aa: CASSSQGYEQYF

v_gene: TRBV27
j_gene: TRBJ1-5
CDR3aa: CASSSQTGDGQPQHF

v_gene: TRBV5-8
j_gene: TRBJ2-3
CDR3aa: CASSSGTSGRDTQYF

v_gene: TRBV4-1
j_gene: TRBJ2-1
CDR3aa: CASSQETGTRFF

v_gene: TRBV6-5
j_gene: TRBJ1-1
CDR3aa: CASSPFDRDTEAFF

v_gene: TRBV7-8
j_gene: TRBJ2-7
CDR3aa: CASSFKNRRGALRAYEQYF

v_gene: TRBV5-1
j_gene: TRBJ1-4
CDR3aa: CASSLDGSTTNEKLFF

v_gene: TRBV27
j_gene: TRBJ2-5
CDR3aa: CASSLSRRLAGQETQYF

v_gene: TRBV5-1
j_gene: TRBJ2-7
CDR3aa: CASSRSGTGPPEQYF

v_gene: TRBV25-1
j_gene: TRBJ1-4
CDR3aa: CASSEELAGGYNEKLFF